This T cell receptor beta chain was captured in a study of cytomegalovirus exposure and HLA in healthy donors. Findings of the study overall: The authors later found HLA-associated TCR beta chains more clonally expanded than equally common others.

Germline V gene sequence: CDR1 SEHNR, CDR2 FQNEAQ (reference sequence). The CDR3 runs 13 residues. Primers: 60 Vbeta forward and 13 Jbeta reverse. Sequencing was performed with immunoSEQ multiplex PCR; in TCRdb, only in-frame clones are kept and a portion is missing. The sample contains approximately 210,000 clones, roughly 77% of which appear only once. With regard to this clone: Its matching antigen is unknown. Sequence at one end of the junction differs from germline and may be a read error.

V gene TRBV7-9 combines with J gene TRBJ2-1; no firm D call. This TCR derives from a male donor in good health and CMV-seropositive. Sequencing was performed on PBMCs. This CDR3 reads CSSSLLLINEQFF. In nucleotides, the CDR3 is TGTTCCAGCAGCTTACTCCTTATCAATGAGCAGTTCTTC. Variable domain in full (rest from reference TRBV7-9 and TRBJ2-1): DTGVSQNPRHKITKRGQNVTFRCDPISEHNRLYWYRQTLGQGPEFLTYFQNEAQLEKSRLLSDRFSAERPKGSFSTLEIQRTEQGDSAMYLCSSSLLLINEQFFGPGTRLTVL.